A single sample gave rise to the 22 T cell receptor beta chains below, sequenced in a study of blood T cells in healthy people across ages. Primers used in a second PCR of about 7 to 11 cycles were a sample-barcoded 5' primer and a J-beta primer mix. One entry per CDR3 protein results from TCRdb running MiXCR on the 5' RACE reads. The data hold hundreds of thousands of distinct CDR3 sequences, with roughly 25% observed a single time. These data are also associated with another study on T cells of mothers and their children.

The sequenced sample was blood. These receptors originate from a boy younger than 18 in good health.

The V and J genes are TRBV20-1 and TRBJ2-5; D may match TRBD1 or TRBD2 (5 bases each). The CDR3 is made up of 15 amino acids. The germline V gene has CDR1 DFQATT and CDR2 SNEGSKA (reference sequence). Trimming shortened V by 5 bases and J by 4 bases, and 20 bases separated the two germline ends. The CDR3 nucleotides are TGCAGTGCTGAAGGGGACGACGTGATGGGAGAGACCCAGTACTTC. Residues: CSAEGDDVMGETQYF.

This clonotype was recorded a few times. The rearrangement joins TRBV28 to TRBJ1-3; the D is unclear. V was shortened by 6 bases and J by 8 bases, with 20 bases between the two germline ends. Germline CDR1 MDHEN, CDR2 SYDVKM. The CDR3 contains 15 residues. The CDR3 nucleotides are TGTGCCAGCAGCCCCCGGGAGGGAGGTCCACACACCATATATTTT. Encoded protein: CASSPREGGPHTIYF. The variable domain in full, with the rest retrieved from reference TRBV28 and TRBJ1-3, is DVKVTQSSRYLVKRTGEKVFLECVQDMDHENMFWYRQDPGLGLRLIYFSYDVKMKEKGDIPEGYSVSREKKERFSLILESASTNQTSMYLCASSPREGGPHTIYFGEGSWLTVV.

V usage is TRBV6-5 and J usage is TRBJ1-1, with D unclear. The CDR3 has 13 residues. V dropped 6 bases and J dropped 3 bases, with 11 bases sitting between them. CDR1 and CDR2 (germline): MNHEY, SVGAGI. CDR3 DNA sequence: TGTGCCAGCAGAAGGAATTTAGACACTGAAGCTTTCTTT. Its translation: CASRRNLDTEAFF.

Comment on this clonotype: It may be a read error: a sequence one base away is much more abundant. This chain connects TRBV5-6 to TRBJ2-7, with D unclear. Looked up from germline, CDR1 is SGHDT and CDR2 is YYEEEE. CDR3 length: 13 residues. V lost 0 bases to trimming and J lost 2 bases, with 6 bases between them. This CDR3 reads CASSLAHTYEQYF. For the CDR3, the DNA is TGTGCCAGCAGCTTGGCCCACACCTACGAGCAGTACTTC.

This rearrangement joins TRBV4-3 to TRBJ2-5; the D is unclear. The end of the DNA aligns better with TRBJ2-7, so the J call may be wrong. Germline V gives CDR1 LGHNA, CDR2 YSLEER. CDR3 length: 14 residues. The CDR3 protein is CASSQGVAGVEQYF. In nucleotides, the CDR3 is TGCGCCAGCAGCCAAGGTGTCGCTGGGGTCGAGCAGTACTTC.

The chain carries TRBV12-3 or TRBV12-4 and TRBJ2-5, with 12 bases identical to TRBD2. V shed 0 bases and J 4 bases; nucleotides not matched to a gene: 3. CDR3 length: 16 residues. The CDR3: CASSLAGLAGRETQYF. CDR3 DNA: TGTGCCAGCAGTTTAGCTGGACTAGCGGGACGAGAGACCCAGTACTTC.

The rearrangement uses TRBV9 and TRBJ2-6, with no clear D. Germline CDR1 and CDR2: SGDLS and YYNGEE. The CDR3 consists of 16 residues. V shed 0 bases and J shed 1 base, with 8 bases lying between them. The CDR3 reads CASSVDWGSGANVLTF. The CDR3 coding sequence is TGTGCCAGCAGCGTAGATTGGGGATCTGGGGCCAACGTCCTGACTTTC.

The J gene is TRBJ2-1, the V gene TRBV5-1, with 10 nucleotides matching TRBD2. Germline CDR1 SGHRS, CDR2 YFSETQ. V trimming: 0 bases; J trimming: 8 bases; junction bases outside the gene matches: 8. This CDR3 comprises 16 residues. The DNA for the CDR3 is TGCGCCAGCAGCTTGGACGGGACTAGCGCTTACGATGAGCAGTTCTTC. Amino acids: CASSLDGTSAYDEQFF.

The V call is TRBV9, the J call TRBJ2-7; no definite D call. V was trimmed by 0 bases and J by 2 bases, leaving 9 bases between them. CDR1 and CDR2 (germline): SGDLS, YYNGEE. The CDR3 totals 14 residues. The CDR3 nucleotides read TGTGCCAGCAGCGTAGGCGCAGAACCCTACGAGCAGTACTTC. Protein sequence: CASSVGAEPYEQYF.

V usage is TRBV12-3 or TRBV12-4 and J usage is TRBJ2-7; no reliable D call. This CDR3 spans 14 amino acids. With 6 bases removed from V and 7 bases from J, the gap between germline ends came to 19 bases. DNA for the CDR3: TGTGCCAGCAGATCCGACAAAACCCCCAAGGAGCAGTACTTC. Residues: CASRSDKTPKEQYF.

The J gene is TRBJ2-1, the V gene TRBV5-1; D perhaps matches TRBD1 (6 bases). The length of the CDR3 is 17 residues. V shed 2 bases and J shed 4 bases, with 19 bases lying between them. CDR1 and CDR2 (germline): SGHRS, YFSETQ. The CDR3 DNA is TGCGCCAGCAGCTTTACCCAGCCACTTACAGGGTACAATGAGCAGTTCTTC. Translating it yields CASSFTQPLTGYNEQFF.

This clonotype was found a few times. This chain links TRBV7-9 with TRBJ2-2; D is uncertain. Germline CDR1 reads SEHNR; CDR2 reads FQNEAQ (reference sequence). V dropped 3 bases and J dropped 4 bases, with 9 bases sitting between them. The CDR3 contains 14 residues. CDR3 in amino acids: CASSFSLPTGELFF. DNA of the CDR3: TGTGCCAGCAGCTTCTCGCTCCCCACCGGGGAGCTGTTTTTT.

This clonotype was detected a few times. CDR3 sequence (DNA): TGTGCCAGCAGCCAAGATCTAAGGGTGAAGGGGGCATACGAGCAGTACTTC. Its translation is CASSQDLRVKGAYEQYF. The chain combines TRBV4-2 with TRBJ2-7, with 7 bases that match TRBD1. The germline CDR1 and CDR2 sequences are LGHNA and YNFKEQ. The CDR3 extends over 17 amino acids. Trimming removed 0 bases from V and 4 bases from J; junction bases left unmatched: 12.

This chain links TRBV10-3 with TRBJ2-5; D is unresolved. Trimming shortened V by 4 bases and J by 3 bases, and 9 bases separated the two germline ends. This CDR3 comprises 13 residues. The V gene's germline CDR1 is ENHRY and CDR2 SYGVKD. CDR3 amino acids: CAISVRLEETQYF. As DNA, the CDR3 is TGTGCCATCAGTGTTCGTCTAGAAGAGACCCAGTACTTC.

The chain has TRBV12-3 or TRBV12-4 and TRBJ2-5; the match to TRBD2 covers 12 bases. J gave up 1 base and V 7 bases, and 7 bases lay outside the gene matches. This CDR3 is 16 amino acids long. The CDR3 spells CASNEGLAGSQETQYF. CDR3 nucleotides: TGTGCCAGCAACGAAGGACTAGCGGGGAGCCAAGAGACCCAGTACTTC.

The chain employs TRBV28 and TRBJ2-5, with TRBD1 identical over 7 bases. The DNA matches TRBJ2-7 better at its end, which makes the J call doubtful. CDR3 size: 14 residues. The V gene's germline CDR1 is MDHEN and CDR2 SYDVKM. CDR3 region: CASRRDRLLYEQYF. CDR3 nucleotide sequence: TGTGCCAGTAGACGGGACAGACTACTCTACGAGCAGTACTTC.

The gene calls are TRBV20-1 and TRBJ2-5; perhaps TRBD2 as D (5 bases). V was cut by 6 bases and J by 5 bases, with 13 bases left in between. The CDR3 totals 12 residues. CDR1 DFQATT and CDR2 SNEGSKA come from the germline V gene (reference sequence). CDR3 DNA: TGCAGTGCCCCTCTTCGGGGTGAGACCCAGTACTTC. This translates into CSAPLRGETQYF.

This clonotype was recorded once. V gene TRBV4-2 combines with J gene TRBJ2-3; the match to TRBD2 covers 9 bases. The CDR3 runs 16 residues. With 0 bases clipped from V and 1 base from J, the junction kept 2 bases outside the gene matches. The germline CDR1 and CDR2 sequences are LGHNA and YNFKEQ. CDR3 sequence: CASSQERTSGTDTQYF. The DNA of the CDR3 is TGTGCCAGCAGCCAAGAAAGGACTAGCGGCACAGATACGCAGTATTTT.

The chain is built from TRBV13 and TRBJ2-5; unclear D gene. This CDR3 is built from 14 residues. Germline CDR1 is PRHDT and CDR2 is FYEKMQ (reference sequence). Deletions cut 3 bases from V and 2 bases from J, with 10 bases between. The CDR3 sequence: CASSFGPLQETQYF. The CDR3 nucleotides are TGTGCCAGCAGCTTCGGACCACTACAAGAGACCCAGTACTTC.

This chain links TRBV6-1 with TRBJ2-7; 10 bases agree with TRBD1. The CDR3 runs 14 residues. Germline values: CDR1 MNHNS, CDR2 SASEGT. Trimming at V came to 6 bases and at J to 4 bases, leaving 6 bases not matched to a gene. The CDR3 DNA reads as TGTGCCAGCAGACCGACAGGGGGCCGGTACGAGCAGTACTTC. Translating gives CASRPTGGRYEQYF.

The rearrangement uses TRBV5-1 and TRBJ2-6; tentative D call: TRBD2 (6 bases). V lost 0 bases and J 4 bases, leaving 11 bases between the germline ends. The CDR3 has 16 amino acids. Germline V gene sequence: CDR1 SGHRS, CDR2 YFSETQ. The CDR3 is CASSLAGRDGANVLTF. Written as DNA, the CDR3 is TGCGCCAGCAGCTTGGCAGGGCGGGACGGGGCCAACGTCCTGACTTTC.

J is TRBJ1-5 and V is TRBV28; TRBD1 matches at 9 bases. Germline lookup yields CDR1 MDHEN and CDR2 SYDVKM. After removal of 3 bases from V and 6 bases from J, the junction contained 9 bases not matched to a gene. The CDR3 is 16 amino acids. CDR3 nucleotide sequence: TGTGCCAGCAGTTTTCTCGCGGGACAGGGAATTCAGCCCCAGCATTTT. Residues: CASSFLAGQGIQPQHF.